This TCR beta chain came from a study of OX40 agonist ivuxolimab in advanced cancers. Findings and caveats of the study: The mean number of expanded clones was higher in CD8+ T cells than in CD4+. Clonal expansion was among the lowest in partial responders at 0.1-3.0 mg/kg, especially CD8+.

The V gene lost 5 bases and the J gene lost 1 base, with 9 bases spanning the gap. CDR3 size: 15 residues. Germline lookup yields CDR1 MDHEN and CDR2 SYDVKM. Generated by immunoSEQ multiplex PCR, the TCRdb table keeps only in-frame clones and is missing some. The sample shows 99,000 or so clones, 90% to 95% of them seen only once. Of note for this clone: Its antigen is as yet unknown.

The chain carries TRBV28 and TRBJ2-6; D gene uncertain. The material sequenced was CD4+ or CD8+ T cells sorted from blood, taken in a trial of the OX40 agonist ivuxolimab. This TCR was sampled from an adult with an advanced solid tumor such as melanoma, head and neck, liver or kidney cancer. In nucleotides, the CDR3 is TGTGCCAGCAGTACCAAAAGGTCTGGGGCCAACGTCCTGACTTTC. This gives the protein CASSTKRSGANVLTF.